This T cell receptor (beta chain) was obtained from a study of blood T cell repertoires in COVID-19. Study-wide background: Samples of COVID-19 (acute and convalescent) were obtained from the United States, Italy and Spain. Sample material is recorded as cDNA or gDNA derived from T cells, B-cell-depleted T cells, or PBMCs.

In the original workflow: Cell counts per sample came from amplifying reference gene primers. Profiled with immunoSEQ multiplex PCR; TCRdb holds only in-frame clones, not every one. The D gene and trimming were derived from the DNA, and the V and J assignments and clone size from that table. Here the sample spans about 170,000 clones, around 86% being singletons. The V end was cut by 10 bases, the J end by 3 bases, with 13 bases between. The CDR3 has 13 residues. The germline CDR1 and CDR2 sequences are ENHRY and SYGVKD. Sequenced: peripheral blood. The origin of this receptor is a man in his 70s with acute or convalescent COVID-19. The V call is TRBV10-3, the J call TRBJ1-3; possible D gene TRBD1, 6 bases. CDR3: CATQGQSGNTIYF. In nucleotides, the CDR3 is TGTGCCACTCAGGGGCAGAGTGGAAACACCATATATTTT.